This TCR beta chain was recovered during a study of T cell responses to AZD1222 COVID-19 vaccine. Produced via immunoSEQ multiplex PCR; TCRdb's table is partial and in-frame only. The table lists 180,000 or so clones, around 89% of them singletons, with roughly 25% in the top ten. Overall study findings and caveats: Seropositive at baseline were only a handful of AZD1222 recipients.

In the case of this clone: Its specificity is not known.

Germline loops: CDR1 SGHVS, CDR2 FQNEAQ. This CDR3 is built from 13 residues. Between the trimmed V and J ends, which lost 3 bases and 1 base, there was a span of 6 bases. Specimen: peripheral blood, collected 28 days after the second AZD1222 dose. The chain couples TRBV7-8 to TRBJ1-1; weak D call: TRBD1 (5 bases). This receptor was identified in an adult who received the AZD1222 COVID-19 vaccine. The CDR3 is CASSLTENTEAFF. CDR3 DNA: TGTGCCAGCAGCTTGACAGAGAACACTGAAGCTTTCTTT.